This T cell receptor (beta chain) was recorded in a study of OX40 agonist ivuxolimab in advanced cancers. Study in general: A history of anti-PD-1, anti-PD-L1 or anti-CTLA-4 therapy was acceptable, and approximately 39% had some.

Note on this clone: The antigen is undetermined.

Study findings and constraints: At doses 0.1 to 3.0 mg/kg, CD4+ and CD8+ clones expanded.

Measured with immunoSEQ multiplex PCR; TCRdb has only the in-frame clones, and not every one. The sample contains some 44,000 clones, approximately 84% of which appear only once. V gave up 2 bases and J gave up 0 bases, with 8 bases separating them. The V gene's germline CDR1 is SGHRS and CDR2 YFSETQ. CDR3 size: 15 residues. This receptor was obtained from an adult with an advanced solid tumor such as melanoma, head and neck, liver or kidney cancer. The chain is built from TRBV5-1 and TRBJ2-2; possibly TRBD2 for D (5 bases). Sequencing was performed on CD4+ or CD8+ T cells sorted from blood, taken in a trial of the OX40 agonist ivuxolimab. The CDR3 loop reads CASSFGVPNTGELFF. The CDR3 coding sequence is TGCGCCAGCAGCTTCGGGGTCCCGAACACCGGGGAGCTGTTTTTT.